The sequence of this T cell receptor (beta chain) was determined in a study of cytomegalovirus exposure and HLA in healthy donors. Germline CDR1 reads MDHEN; CDR2 reads SYDVKM. This CDR3 is built from 11 residues. V was cut by 4 bases and J by 12 bases, with 12 bases left in between. Study-wide findings and caveats: Usually a TCR sequence was rare, but some public TCRs were found in many donors. Later analysis demonstrated an association between a missense DCLRE1C variant and TCR beta V- and J-gene trimming.

Points on this clone: The antigen remains undetermined.

Primers for the PCR totalled 60 Vbeta and 13 Jbeta. Assay used: immunoSEQ multiplex PCR; TCRdb lists only in-frame clones, some missing. This table has around 100,000 clones, about 70% appearing once. This sequence originates from a woman under 30 in good health and CMV-seropositive. Sequencing used PBMCs. V is TRBV28 and J is TRBJ2-5; tentative D call: TRBD2 (6 bases). CDR3 in DNA: TGTGCCAGCAGTTCCCCGGGGACTGAGTACTTC. Translating gives CASSSPGTEYF. Variable domain in full (rest from reference TRBV28 and TRBJ2-5): DVKVTQSSRYLVKRTGEKVFLECVQDMDHENMFWYRQDPGLGLRLIYFSYDVKMKEKGDIPEGYSVSREKKERFSLILESASTNQTSMYLCASSSPGTEYFGPGTRLLVL.